A selection of T cell receptor beta chains follows, all from one sample in a study of post-analysis software for immune sequencing data. TCRdb re-called the PCR reads with MiXCR, one entry per CDR3 protein. The table records roughly 620,000 distinct CDR3 sequences, about 40% of them present only once. Source material: blood. The source is a girl between 10 and 17 years old with multiple sclerosis. CDR3s include the opening cysteine and the closing phenylalanine or tryptophan. D genes are given only for firm matches. Where a row states a size, it is once, few, many or the class of an expanded clone; other rows omit it.

D	V	J	size	CDR3	DNA
NA	TRBV5-5	TRBJ2-7	NA	CASSRGAGTLTYEQYF	TGTGCCAGCAGCAGAGGGGCCGGGACTCTCACGTACGAGCAGTACTTC
NA	TRBV20-1	TRBJ2-3	few	CSRGGPKQFDTQYF	TGCAGTAGAGGTGGGCCCAAACAGTTCGATACGCAGTATTTT
NA	TRBV5-1	TRBJ2-7	NA	CASRVGRESYEQYF	TGCGCCAGCCGGGTCGGGCGGGAATCCTACGAGCAGTACTTC
NA	TRBV5-1	TRBJ2-3	NA	CASNLGGEDTQYF	TGCGCCAGCAATCTGGGGGGCGAGGATACGCAGTATTTT
NA	TRBV12-3/TRBV12-4	TRBJ2-7	many	CASSLYEQYF	TGTGCCAGCAGTTTATACGAGCAGTACTTC
NA	TRBV12-3/TRBV12-4	TRBJ1-4	few	CASSLRGVANEKLFF	TGTGCCAGCAGTTTGCGGGGGGTAGCTAATGAAAAACTGTTTTTT
NA	TRBV9	TRBJ2-5	NA	CASSSGPGAGGETQYF	TGTGCCAGCAGCTCCGGGCCCGGAGCGGGCGGTGAGACCCAGTACTTC
NA	TRBV7-9	TRBJ2-1	few	CASSFFGNEQFF	TGTGCCAGCAGCTTTTTTGGGAATGAGCAGTTCTTC
NA	TRBV12-3/TRBV12-4	TRBJ2-5	NA	CASSLNYRERQTQYF	TGTGCCAGCAGTTTAAATTACAGGGAAAGGCAGACCCAGTACTTC
TRBD1	TRBV15	TRBJ1-6	NA	CATSSGTDGIGPLHF	TGTGCCACCAGCAGCGGGACAGATGGCATTGGGCCCCTCCACTTT
NA	TRBV5-1	TRBJ2-5	NA	CASSLSPGGEETQYF	TGCGCCAGCAGCTTGTCCCCTGGAGGAGAAGAGACCCAGTACTTC
NA	TRBV5-1	TRBJ1-1	once	CASSLASGVTEAFF	TGCGCCAGCAGCTTGGCTTCCGGGGTTACTGAAGCTTTCTTT
TRBD1	TRBV20-1	TRBJ2-4	few	CSARRDRANIQYF	TGCAGTGCTAGGCGGGACAGGGCGAACATTCAGTACTTC
TRBD1	TRBV12-3/TRBV12-4	TRBJ2-7	NA	CASFRDSSYEQYF	TGTGCCAGCTTCCGGGACAGCTCCTACGAGCAGTACTTC
NA	TRBV15	TRBJ1-1	NA	CATSRDHLNTEAFF	TGTGCCACCAGCAGAGATCATTTGAACACTGAAGCTTTCTTT
TRBD1	TRBV10-3	TRBJ2-7	NA	CAISGQGGSYEQYF	TGTGCCATCAGTGGACAGGGGGGCTCCTACGAGCAGTACTTC
NA	TRBV12-3/TRBV12-4	TRBJ1-2	NA	CASRVPGPRDYGYTF	TGTGCCAGCAGGGTCCCGGGACCCAGGGATTATGGCTACACCTTC
TRBD1	TRBV5-5	TRBJ2-4	NA	CASSLWTGGFINIQYF	TGTGCCAGCAGCTTATGGACAGGGGGCTTTATAAACATTCAGTACTTC
NA	TRBV15	TRBJ2-3	few	CATSREANTDTQYF	TGTGCCACCAGCAGAGAGGCTAACACAGATACGCAGTATTTT
TRBD2	TRBV4-1	TRBJ2-3	NA	CASSQALAGVADTQYF	TGCGCCAGCAGCCAAGCATTAGCGGGAGTGGCAGATACGCAGTATTTT
NA	TRBV5-6	TRBJ2-1	NA	CTSSTDTYNEQFF	TGTACCAGCAGCACCGACACTTACAATGAGCAGTTCTTC
NA	TRBV27	TRBJ2-7	NA	CASKLAATEAYEQYF	TGTGCCAGCAAACTGGCGGCAACAGAAGCCTACGAGCAGTACTTC
NA	TRBV5-1	TRBJ1-2	NA	CASSWRPEGGYTF	TGCGCCAGCAGCTGGCGGCCCGAGGGAGGCTACACCTTC
NA	TRBV7-3	TRBJ2-5	few	CASSLSGPGDETQYF	TGTGCCAGCAGCTTAAGCGGTCCAGGCGATGAGACCCAGTACTTC
NA	TRBV20-1	TRBJ1-5	NA	CSARGRAWDHQPQHF	TGCAGTGCTAGAGGGAGGGCATGGGACCATCAGCCCCAGCATTTT
TRBD2	TRBV29-1	TRBJ2-2	few	CSFSGGWNTGELFF	TGCAGCTTTAGCGGGGGCTGGAACACCGGGGAGCTGTTTTTT
TRBD1	TRBV6-5	TRBJ1-1	NA	CASSYFRGGTERSTEAFF	TGTGCCAGCAGTTACTTTAGGGGTGGGACAGAAAGAAGCACTGAAGCTTTCTTT
TRBD1	TRBV11-3	TRBJ2-1	NA	CASSHLPGQRQFF	TGTGCCAGCAGCCATTTGCCGGGACAGCGGCAGTTCTTC
NA	TRBV30	TRBJ2-3	NA	CAWSEVNTQYF	TGTGCCTGGAGTGAAGTCAATACGCAGTATTTT
TRBD2	TRBV12-3/TRBV12-4	TRBJ2-6	few	CASTSRGVSRANVLTF	TGTGCCAGCACCAGCCGGGGGGTTTCAAGGGCCAACGTCCTGACTTTC
TRBD1	TRBV3-1	TRBJ2-7	few	CASSQEGDRDEQYF	TGTGCCAGCAGCCAAGAGGGGGACAGGGACGAGCAGTACTTC
NA	TRBV3-1	TRBJ1-2	NA	CASSLLGGNYTF	TGTGCCAGCAGCCTACTTGGGGGGAACTACACCTTC
NA	TRBV20-1	TRBJ1-1	once	CSAQRGQKTEAFF	TGCAGTGCACAGAGAGGACAGAAGACTGAAGCTTTCTTT
NA	TRBV5-1	TRBJ2-1	few	CASSSQSSGAGEQFF	TGCGCCAGCAGCTCCCAATCGAGCGGAGCAGGTGAGCAGTTCTTC
TRBD2	TRBV4-1	TRBJ2-1	few	CASSTRLAGVANEQFF	TGCGCCAGCAGCACACGACTAGCGGGAGTTGCCAATGAGCAGTTCTTC
NA	TRBV9	TRBJ2-4	once	CASSVDGTRSRGNIQYF	TGTGCCAGCAGCGTAGATGGTACGCGATCCAGGGGAAACATTCAGTACTTC
NA	TRBV12-3/TRBV12-4	TRBJ2-3	NA	CASSLRTGASTDTQYF	TGTGCCAGCAGTTTGAGGACCGGTGCGAGCACAGATACGCAGTATTTT
NA	TRBV20-1	TRBJ2-1	NA	CSARGTRVDEQFF	TGCAGTGCTAGGGGTACTAGGGTCGATGAGCAGTTCTTC
NA	TRBV29-1	TRBJ2-7	NA	CSVEDRSSVTQNKYEQYF	TGCAGCGTTGAAGATCGTAGTTCGGTCACCCAGAACAAATACGAGCAGTACTTC
TRBD1	TRBV29-1	TRBJ2-5	NA	CSVEGRQGVSQETQYF	TGCAGCGTTGAAGGTCGACAGGGAGTGTCCCAAGAGACCCAGTACTTC
NA	TRBV7-9	TRBJ1-6	NA	CASRLRRGGKSPLHF	TGTGCCAGCAGATTAAGACGGGGAGGAAAGTCACCCCTCCACTTT
NA	TRBV6-1	TRBJ2-6	NA	CTSSALGRTSGANVLTF	TGTACCAGCAGTGCCTTGGGTCGCACCTCTGGGGCCAACGTCCTGACTTTC
NA	TRBV7-8	TRBJ1-1	NA	CASSLGTLTVPNTEAFF	TGTGCCAGCAGCTTAGGGACGTTAACAGTTCCCAACACTGAAGCTTTCTTT
TRBD2	TRBV20-1	TRBJ2-1	NA	CSASTSPSSSSYNEQFF	TGCAGTGCCTCGACTAGCCCCTCCTCGAGCTCCTACAATGAGCAGTTCTTC
TRBD2	TRBV20-1	TRBJ2-1	NA	CSAWETSAYSYNEQFF	TGCAGTGCTTGGGAGACTAGCGCGTACTCCTACAATGAGCAGTTCTTC
NA	TRBV12-3/TRBV12-4	TRBJ2-7	few	CASSQETPYEQYF	TGTGCCAGCAGCCAGGAAACTCCCTACGAGCAGTACTTC
NA	TRBV9	TRBJ2-5	few	CASSVGLGLQETQYF	TGTGCCAGCAGCGTAGGATTGGGACTCCAAGAGACCCAGTACTTC
NA	TRBV7-2	TRBJ1-5	NA	CASTIREGNQPQHF	TGTGCCAGCACCATCAGGGAGGGCAATCAGCCCCAGCATTTT
TRBD2	TRBV29-1	TRBJ2-7	few	CSVELTGGTNYEQYF	TGCAGCGTTGAACTTACGGGGGGGACAAACTACGAGCAGTACTTC
NA	TRBV11-2	TRBJ2-7	NA	CASSVVAEQYF	TGTGCCAGCAGCGTCGTGGCCGAGCAGTACTTC
TRBD2	TRBV20-1	TRBJ2-5	few	CSARDLLAGLQETQYF	TGCAGTGCTAGAGATCTCCTAGCGGGTCTACAAGAGACCCAGTACTTC
NA	TRBV6-5	TRBJ1-6	NA	CASSWITGNNSPLHF	TGTGCCAGCAGTTGGATTACAGGGAATAATTCACCCCTCCACTTT
NA	TRBV5-1	TRBJ1-1	NA	CASKLGANTEAFF	TGCGCCAGCAAATTGGGGGCGAACACTGAAGCTTTCTTT